This entry is about one TCR beta chain. Its cognate antigen is unknown. This sample stems from a study of cytomegalovirus exposure and HLA in healthy donors. 60 Vbeta and 13 Jbeta primers were used in PCR. The repertoire was sequenced with immunoSEQ multiplex PCR; TCRdb's copy has only in-frame clones and lacks some. The sample records more than 100,000 clones, 74% being singletons. Overall study results and limits: CMV serostatus was the only recorded immune exposure for donors.

Germline CDR1 is SGHTA and CDR2 is FQGNSA. The CDR3 extends over 18 amino acids. J gave up 0 bases and V 0 bases, and 1 base lay outside the gene matches. Input material: PBMCs. The rearrangement uses TRBV7-2 and TRBJ2-3; 15 bases line up with TRBD2. The clonotype comes from a woman between 50 and 59 years old in good health and CMV-seropositive. CDR3 in amino acids: CASSLAGLAGGSTDTQYF. The CDR3 DNA reads as TGTGCCAGCAGCTTAGCCGGACTAGCGGGGGGGAGCACAGATACGCAGTATTTT.